This T cell receptor (beta chain) was identified during a study of shared clonotypes between healthy human individuals. For the study at large: The study used three CD4 naive, three CD4 memory, two CD8 naive and one CD8 memory plate per donor.

This CDR3 spans 14 amino acids. V was pared by 2 bases and J by 1 base, with 8 bases between. Germline assignment: CDR1 MDHEN and CDR2 SYDVKM. On this clone itself: The sample carries other DNA sequences with the same CDR3.

Method: immunoSEQ multiplex PCR; TCRdb's copy keeps in-frame clones and lacks some. The sample gives roughly 1,000,000 clones, around 78% of which show up once; roughly 0.55% is in the top ten. Material: memory CD4+ T cells from PBMCs. Subset given: CD45RA-negative fraction. The TCR comes from a man aged 18-30 years in good health. Some clones in this sample may be carry-over from other donors' samples. The chain employs TRBV28 and TRBJ1-1; D is undetermined. CDR3 region: CASSLGGGNTEAFF. CDR3 bases: TGTGCCAGCAGTTTAGGAGGCGGGAACACTGAAGCTTTCTTT.